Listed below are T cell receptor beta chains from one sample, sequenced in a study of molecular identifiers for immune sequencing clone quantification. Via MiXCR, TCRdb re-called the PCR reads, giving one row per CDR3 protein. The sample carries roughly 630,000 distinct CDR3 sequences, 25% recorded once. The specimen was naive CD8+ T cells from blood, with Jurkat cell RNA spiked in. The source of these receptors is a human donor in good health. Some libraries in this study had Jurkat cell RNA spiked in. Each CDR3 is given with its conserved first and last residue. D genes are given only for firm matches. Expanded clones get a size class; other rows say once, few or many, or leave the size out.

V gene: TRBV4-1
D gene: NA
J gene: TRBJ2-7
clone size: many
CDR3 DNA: TGCGCCAGCAGCCCAAATCTAGGGACATCCTACGAGCAGTACTTC
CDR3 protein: CASSPNLGTSYEQYF

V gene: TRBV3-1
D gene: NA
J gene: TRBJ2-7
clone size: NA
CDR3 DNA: TGTGCCAGCAGCCAAGAAAGGCCCTACGAGCAGTACTTC
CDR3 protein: CASSQERPYEQYF

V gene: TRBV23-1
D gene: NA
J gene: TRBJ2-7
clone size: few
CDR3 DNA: TGCGCCAGCAGTCAATCTCCGCGAGGGAGTTTCTCCTACGAGCAGTACTTC
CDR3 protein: CASSQSPRGSFSYEQYF

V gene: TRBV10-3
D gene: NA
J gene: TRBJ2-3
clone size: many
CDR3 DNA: TGTGCCATCAGTGAACAGGAGAGCACAGATACGCAGTATTTT
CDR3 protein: CAISEQESTDTQYF

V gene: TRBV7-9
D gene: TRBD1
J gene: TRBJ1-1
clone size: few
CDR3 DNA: TGTGCCAGCAGCTCTGACAGGGGCGGAGAAGCTTTCTTT
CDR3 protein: CASSSDRGGEAFF

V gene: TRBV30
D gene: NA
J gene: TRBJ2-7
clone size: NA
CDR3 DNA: TGTGCCTGGAGTACCGGGACAACAAACGAGCAGTACTTC
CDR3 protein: CAWSTGTTNEQYF

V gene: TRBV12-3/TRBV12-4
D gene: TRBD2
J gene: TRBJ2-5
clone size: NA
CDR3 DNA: TGTGCCAGCAGTTTTAGACTAGCGTTAGCCGGAGGGGGGGCGACATTCCAAGAGACCCAGTACTTC
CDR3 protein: CASSFRLALAGGGATFQETQYF

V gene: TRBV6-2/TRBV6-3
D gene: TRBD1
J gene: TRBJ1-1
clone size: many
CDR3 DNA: TGTGCCAGCAGTTACAACAGGGGCACTGAAGCTTTCTTT
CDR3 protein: CASSYNRGTEAFF

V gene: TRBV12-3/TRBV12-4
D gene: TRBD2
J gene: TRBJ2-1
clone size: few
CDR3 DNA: TGTGCCAGCAGTGGCGGGGGGAGGGAGCAGTTCTTC
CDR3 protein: CASSGGGREQFF

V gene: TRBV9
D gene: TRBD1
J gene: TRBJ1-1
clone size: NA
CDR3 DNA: TGTGCCAGCAGCGTTGCAGGGGGGAACACTGAAGCTTTCTTT
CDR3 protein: CASSVAGGNTEAFF

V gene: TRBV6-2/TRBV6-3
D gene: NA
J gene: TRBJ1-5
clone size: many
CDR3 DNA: TGTGCCAGCAGTCCTACAGGAATTCAGCCCCAGCATTTT
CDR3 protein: CASSPTGIQPQHF

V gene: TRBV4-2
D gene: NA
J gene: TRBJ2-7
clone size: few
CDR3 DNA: TGTGCCAGCAGCCAAGAAGACTACGAGTCCTACGAGCAGTACTTC
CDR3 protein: CASSQEDYESYEQYF

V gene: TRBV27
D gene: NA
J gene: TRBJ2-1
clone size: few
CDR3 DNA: TGTGCCAGCAGTTTAGGCGCTAGCTATGGGTACAATGAGCAGTTCTTC
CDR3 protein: CASSLGASYGYNEQFF

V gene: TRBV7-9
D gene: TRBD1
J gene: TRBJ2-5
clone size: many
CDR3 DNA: TGTGCCAGCAGTTCGGACAGGAAAGAGACCCAGTACTTC
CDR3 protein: CASSSDRKETQYF

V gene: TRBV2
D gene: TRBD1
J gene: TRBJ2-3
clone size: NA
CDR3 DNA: TGTGCCAGCAGGTCGTGGGACAGGGGGGGAGATACGCAGTATTTT
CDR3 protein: CASRSWDRGGDTQYF

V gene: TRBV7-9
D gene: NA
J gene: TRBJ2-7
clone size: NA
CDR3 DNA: TGTGCCAGCAGCTTACAGACGCAGGGCAACTCCTACGAGCAGTACTTC
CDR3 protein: CASSLQTQGNSYEQYF

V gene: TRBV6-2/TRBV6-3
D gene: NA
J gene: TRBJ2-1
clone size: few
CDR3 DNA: TGTGCCAGCAGTTACTGGGGTGATGAGCAGTTCTTC
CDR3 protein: CASSYWGDEQFF

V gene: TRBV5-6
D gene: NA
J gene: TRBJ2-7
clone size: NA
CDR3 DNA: TGTGCCAGCAGCTCGGGGGCGAGGGAGCAGTACTTC
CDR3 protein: CASSSGAREQYF

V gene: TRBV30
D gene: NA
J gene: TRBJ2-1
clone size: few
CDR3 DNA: TGTGCCTGGGGGCCCGGAGGGAATGAGCAGTTCTTC
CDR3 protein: CAWGPGGNEQFF

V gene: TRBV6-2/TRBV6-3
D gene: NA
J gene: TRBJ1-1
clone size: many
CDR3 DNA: TGTGCCAGCAGTTACGGGTTCTCAGAGGCTTTCTTT
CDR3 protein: CASSYGFSEAFF